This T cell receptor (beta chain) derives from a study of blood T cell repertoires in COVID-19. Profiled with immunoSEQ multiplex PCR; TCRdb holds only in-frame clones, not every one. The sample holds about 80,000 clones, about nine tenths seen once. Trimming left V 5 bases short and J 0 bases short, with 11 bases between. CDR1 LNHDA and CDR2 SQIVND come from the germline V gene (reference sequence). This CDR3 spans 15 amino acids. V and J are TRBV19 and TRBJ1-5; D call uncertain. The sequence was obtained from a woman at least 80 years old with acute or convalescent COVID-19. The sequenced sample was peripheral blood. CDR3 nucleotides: TGTGCCAGTAGTGGGGAGCGAGCTAGCAATCAGCCCCAGCATTTT. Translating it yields CASSGERASNQPQHF.